This TCR beta chain was identified during a study of cytomegalovirus exposure and HLA in healthy donors. The V and J ends lost 4 bases and 3 bases respectively, with 9 bases between them. Germline CDR1 SEHNR, CDR2 FQNEAQ (reference sequence). The CDR3 contains 14 residues. Primers for the PCR totalled 60 Vbeta and 13 Jbeta. Clones were sequenced by immunoSEQ multiplex PCR, and TCRdb holds only the in-frame ones, with some missing. The profile shows some 66,000 clones, around three quarters of them singletons. The source is a man between 60 and 75 years old in good health and CMV-seropositive. The material sequenced was PBMCs. The rearrangement uses TRBV7-9 and TRBJ2-2, with D perhaps matching TRBD1 (5 bases). CDR3 coding DNA: TGTGCCAGCAGCTGGGGCAGAGACACCGGGGAGCTGTTTTTT. Protein sequence: CASSWGRDTGELFF.